This T cell receptor beta chain was recorded in a study of cytomegalovirus exposure and HLA in healthy donors. Use of 60 Vbeta and 13 Jbeta primers characterized the PCR. Profiling relied on immunoSEQ multiplex PCR, and the TCRdb table lists in-frame clones only, not all of them. Altogether about 200,000 clones are present, roughly 80% being singletons, with the ten largest covering roughly a sixth. V was pared by 0 bases and J by 2 bases, with 0 bases of the junction left unmatched. Germline V lookup: CDR1 SGDLS, CDR2 YYNGEE. The CDR3 is 15 residues long. Material: PBMCs. The source of this sequence is a man aged 35-49 years in good health and CMV-seronegative. This rearrangement joins TRBV9 to TRBJ2-1; 9 bases align to TRBD1. This chain's CDR3 is CASSVGQGAYNEQFF. For the CDR3, the DNA is TGTGCCAGCAGCGTAGGACAGGGGGCCTACAATGAGCAGTTCTTC.